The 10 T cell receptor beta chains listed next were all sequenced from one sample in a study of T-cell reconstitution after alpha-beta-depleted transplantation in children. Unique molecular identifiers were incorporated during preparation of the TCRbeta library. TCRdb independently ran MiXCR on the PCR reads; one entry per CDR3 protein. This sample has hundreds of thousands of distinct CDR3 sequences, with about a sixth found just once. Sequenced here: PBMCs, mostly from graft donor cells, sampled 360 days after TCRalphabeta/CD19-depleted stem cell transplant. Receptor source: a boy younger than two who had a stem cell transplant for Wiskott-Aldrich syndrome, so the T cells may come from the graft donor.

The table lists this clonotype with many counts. CDR3 sequence (DNA): TGTGCCAGCAGCGGGGCCGGGAGGGCCTGGAATGAGCAGTTCTTC. It specifies CASSGAGRAWNEQFF. This chain joins TRBV7-2 and TRBJ2-1; TRBD2 matches 8 bases. The CDR3 is 15 residues long. CDR1 and CDR2 (germline): SGHTA, FQGNSA. With 5 bases clipped from V and 7 bases from J, the junction kept 10 bases outside the gene matches.

CDR3 sequence reads: CASSLEGLAIGEQFF. CDR3 sequence (DNA): TGCGCCAGCAGCTTGGAGGGACTAGCGATCGGTGAGCAGTTCTTC. The chain has TRBV5-1 and TRBJ2-1; TRBD2 matches at 10 bases. Per germline, CDR1 SGHRS and CDR2 YFSETQ. The CDR3 is 15 residues long. V lost 0 bases, J lost 9 bases, and 6 bases stayed unmatched.

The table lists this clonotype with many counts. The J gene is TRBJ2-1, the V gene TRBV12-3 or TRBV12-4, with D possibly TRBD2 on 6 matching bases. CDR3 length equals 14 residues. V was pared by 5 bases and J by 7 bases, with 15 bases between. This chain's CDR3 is CASSLLIAENEQFF. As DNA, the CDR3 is TGTGCCAGCAGTCTCCTGATAGCGGAAAATGAGCAGTTCTTC.

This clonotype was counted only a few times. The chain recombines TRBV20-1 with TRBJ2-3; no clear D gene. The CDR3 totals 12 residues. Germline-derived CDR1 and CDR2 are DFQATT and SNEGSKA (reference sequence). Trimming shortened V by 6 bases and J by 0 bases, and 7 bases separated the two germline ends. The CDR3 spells CSARASTDTQYF. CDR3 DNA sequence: TGCAGTGCAAGGGCTAGCACAGATACGCAGTATTTT.

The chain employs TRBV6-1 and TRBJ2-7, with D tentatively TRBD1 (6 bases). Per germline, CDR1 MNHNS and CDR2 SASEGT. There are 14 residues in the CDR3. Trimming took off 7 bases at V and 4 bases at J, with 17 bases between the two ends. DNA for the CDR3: TGTGCCAGCAAAACGCAGGGGACGGATTACGAGCAGTACTTC. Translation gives CASKTQGTDYEQYF.

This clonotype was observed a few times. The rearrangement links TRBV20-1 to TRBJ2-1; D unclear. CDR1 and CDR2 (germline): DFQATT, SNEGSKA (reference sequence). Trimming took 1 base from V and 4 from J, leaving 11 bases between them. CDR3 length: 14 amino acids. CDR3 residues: CSARGPQVYNEQFF. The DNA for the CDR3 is TGCAGTGCTAGAGGACCTCAGGTTTACAATGAGCAGTTCTTC.

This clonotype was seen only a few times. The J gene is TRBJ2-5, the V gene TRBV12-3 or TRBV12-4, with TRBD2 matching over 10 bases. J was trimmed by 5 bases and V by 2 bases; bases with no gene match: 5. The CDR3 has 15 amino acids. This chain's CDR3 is CASSLRASGGETQYF. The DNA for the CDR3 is TGTGCCAGCAGTTTACGGGCTAGCGGGGGTGAGACCCAGTACTTC.

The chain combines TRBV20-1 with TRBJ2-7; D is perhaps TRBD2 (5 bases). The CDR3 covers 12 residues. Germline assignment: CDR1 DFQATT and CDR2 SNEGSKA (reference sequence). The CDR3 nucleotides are TGCAGCGTAACTAGTAGTCCCTACGAGCAGTACTTC. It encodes CSVTSSPYEQYF.

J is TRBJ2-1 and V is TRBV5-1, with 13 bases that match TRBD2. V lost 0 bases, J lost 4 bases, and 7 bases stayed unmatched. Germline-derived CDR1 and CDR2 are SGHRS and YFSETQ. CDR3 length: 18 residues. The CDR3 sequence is CASSLDIGLAGEYNEQFF. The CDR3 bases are TGCGCCAGCAGCTTGGACATCGGACTAGCGGGGGAGTACAATGAGCAGTTCTTC.

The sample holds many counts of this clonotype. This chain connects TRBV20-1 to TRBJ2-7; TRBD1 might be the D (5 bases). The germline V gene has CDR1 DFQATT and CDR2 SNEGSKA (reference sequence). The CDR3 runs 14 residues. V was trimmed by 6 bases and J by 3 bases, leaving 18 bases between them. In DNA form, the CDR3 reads TGCAGTGCCGCCGACAGCTCGTCGAGCTACGAGCAGTACTTC. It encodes CSAADSSSSYEQYF.